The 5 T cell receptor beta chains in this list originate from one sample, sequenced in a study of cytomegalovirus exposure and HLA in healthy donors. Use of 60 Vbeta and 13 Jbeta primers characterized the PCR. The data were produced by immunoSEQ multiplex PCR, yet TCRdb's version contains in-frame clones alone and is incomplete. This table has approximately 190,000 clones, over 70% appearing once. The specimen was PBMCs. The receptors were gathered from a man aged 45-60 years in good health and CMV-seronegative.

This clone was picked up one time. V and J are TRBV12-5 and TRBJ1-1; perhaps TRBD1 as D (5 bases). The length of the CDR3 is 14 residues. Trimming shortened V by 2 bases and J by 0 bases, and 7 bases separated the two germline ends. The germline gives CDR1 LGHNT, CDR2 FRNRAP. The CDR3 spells CASGLQGLNTEAFF. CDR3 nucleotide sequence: TGTGCTAGTGGTTTGCAGGGATTGAACACTGAAGCTTTCTTT.

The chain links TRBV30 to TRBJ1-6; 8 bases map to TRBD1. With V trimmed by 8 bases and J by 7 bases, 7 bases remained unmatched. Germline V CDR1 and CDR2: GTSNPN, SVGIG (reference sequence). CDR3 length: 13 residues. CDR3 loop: CARGQGWNSPLHF. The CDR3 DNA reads TGTGCCCGAGGACAGGGCTGGAATTCACCCCTCCACTTT.

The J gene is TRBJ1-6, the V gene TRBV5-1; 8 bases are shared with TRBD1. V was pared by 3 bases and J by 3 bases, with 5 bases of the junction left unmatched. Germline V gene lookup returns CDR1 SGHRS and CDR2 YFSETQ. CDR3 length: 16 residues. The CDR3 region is CASSSDRGLYNSPLHF. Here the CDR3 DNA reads TGCGCCAGCAGCTCCGACAGGGGTCTCTATAATTCACCCCTCCACTTT. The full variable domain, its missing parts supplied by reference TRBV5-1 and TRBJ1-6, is KAGVTQTPRYLIKTRGQQVTLSCSPISGHRSVSWYQQTPGQGLQFLFEYFSETQRNKGNFPGRFSGRQFSNSRSEMNVSTLELGDSALYLCASSSDRGLYNSPLHFGNGTRLTVT.

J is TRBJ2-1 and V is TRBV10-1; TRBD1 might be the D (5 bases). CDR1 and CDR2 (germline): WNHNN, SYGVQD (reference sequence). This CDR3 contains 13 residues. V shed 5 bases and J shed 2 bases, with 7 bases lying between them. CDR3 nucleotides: TGCGCCAGCAGTAAGGGGACCTACAATGAGCAGTTCTTC. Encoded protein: CASSKGTYNEQFF.

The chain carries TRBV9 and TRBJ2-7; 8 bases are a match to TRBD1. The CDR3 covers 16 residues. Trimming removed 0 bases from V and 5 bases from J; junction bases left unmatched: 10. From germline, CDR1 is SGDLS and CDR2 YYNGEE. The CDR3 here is CASSVAGGANMDEQYF. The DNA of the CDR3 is TGTGCCAGCAGCGTAGCAGGGGGCGCGAATATGGACGAGCAGTACTTC.